The 15 T cell receptor beta chains below were found in one sample sequenced in a study of identical twins. TCRdb reprocessed the 5' RACE reads with MiXCR, giving one entry per CDR3 protein. The sample holds hundreds of thousands of distinct CDR3 sequences, 8.5% to 9.5% seen once. The same sample was also used in a study of yellow fever vaccine responses in identical twins.

Material: PBMCs. These receptors all come from a young woman in good health.

This clonotype appeared a few times. The chain recombines TRBV20-1 with TRBJ2-7; D gene uncertain. The CDR3 runs 10 residues. Trimming took 2 bases from V and 5 from J, leaving 4 bases between them. In germline, CDR1 is DFQATT, CDR2 SNEGSKA (reference sequence). The CDR3, as DNA: TGCAGTGCTAGAATAAACGAGCAGTACTTC. It translates to CSARINEQYF.

The V and J genes are TRBV27 and TRBJ1-2; D unclear. CDR1 is MNHEY, CDR2 SMNVEV, per germline (reference sequence). V lost 2 bases and J lost 7, with 11 bases in between. This CDR3 comprises 13 residues. CDR3 sequence: CASSLSGSRGYTF. The CDR3 DNA follows: TGTGCCAGCAGTTTAAGCGGAAGTCGTGGCTACACCTTC.

About this clonotype itself: The junction differs from germline at one of its ends, possibly a read error. This sequence joins TRBV7-8 and TRBJ2-5, with 15 bases aligning to TRBD2. This CDR3 spans 18 amino acids. CDR1 and CDR2 from the germline V gene are SGHVS and FQNEAQ. CDR3 protein: CSSRVGGGLAGGQETQYF. CDR3 in DNA: TGTTCCAGCAGGGTAGGGGGGGGACTAGCGGGAGGCCAAGAGACCCAGTACTTC.

This clonotype was counted only a few times. The chain uses TRBV2 and TRBJ1-1, with D hard to call. Germline values: CDR1 SNHLY, CDR2 FYNNEI. Trimming left V 0 bases short and J 5 bases short, with 10 bases between. The CDR3 totals 14 residues. The DNA for the CDR3 is TGTGCCAGCAGTGAAGCCGGCTTTGGGACTGAAGCTTTCTTT. Protein: CASSEAGFGTEAFF.

This clonotype was recorded many times. The chain joins TRBV5-1 to TRBJ2-1, with 11 bases aligning to TRBD2. CDR1 and CDR2 (germline): SGHRS, YFSETQ. Trimming cost V 0 bases and J 6 bases; bases outside gene matches: 8. The CDR3 length is 17 residues. The CDR3 spells CASSLVSGGAVANEQFF. CDR3 DNA: TGCGCCAGCAGCTTGGTTAGCGGGGGGGCCGTAGCCAATGAGCAGTTCTTC.

The chain uses TRBV2 and TRBJ2-1, with D unresolved. Germline V gives CDR1 SNHLY, CDR2 FYNNEI. The CDR3 runs 14 residues. The V and J ends lost 2 bases and 5 bases respectively, with 10 bases between them. The CDR3 DNA reads as TGTGCCAGCAGTGAATTTCCAGGTCACAATGAGCAGTTCTTC. Its translation: CASSEFPGHNEQFF. Drawing the rest from reference TRBV2 and TRBJ2-1, the complete variable domain is EPEVTQTPSHQVTQMGQEVILRCVPISNHLYFYWYRQILGQKVEFLVSFYNNEISEKSEIFDDQFSVERPDGSNFTLKIRSTKLEDSAMYFCASSEFPGHNEQFFGPGTRLTVL.

This clonotype was counted between two and nine times. The chain combines TRBV12-3 or TRBV12-4 with TRBJ2-7; 8 nucleotides align to TRBD1. The CDR3 extends over 15 amino acids. Unmatched junction bases numbered 8, after V lost 4 bases and J lost 3 bases. For the CDR3, the DNA is TGTGCCAGCAGTTCCCCGGATACAGGGGGCTACGAGCAGTACTTC. Translated, it gives CASSSPDTGGYEQYF.

There are many counts of this clonotype. This sequence joins TRBV12-3 or TRBV12-4 and TRBJ2-6; 7 bases are a match to TRBD2. The CDR3 spans 12 residues. V trimming: 11 bases; J trimming: 2 bases; junction bases outside the gene matches: 0. Here the CDR3 DNA reads TGTGCCGGGAGGGCTGGGGCCAACGTCCTGACTTTC. It specifies CAGRAGANVLTF.

This clonotype was detected only a few times. The chain combines TRBV6-1 with TRBJ2-2; a possible D gene is TRBD1 (6 bases). Germline V CDR1 and CDR2: MNHNS, SASEGT. CDR3 length equals 15 residues. V lost 4 bases, J lost 1 base, and 10 bases lay in between. The CDR3 is CASSVTGLNTGELFF. The CDR3 coding sequence is TGTGCCAGCAGTGTAACAGGGTTGAACACCGGGGAGCTGTTTTTT.

This sequence joins TRBV7-9 and TRBJ2-7; 9 bases are a match to TRBD2. CDR3 length: 15 amino acids. J gave up 3 bases and V 1 base, and 4 bases lay outside the gene matches. Germline-derived CDR1 and CDR2 are SEHNR and FQNEAQ (reference sequence). The CDR3 region has the DNA TGTGCCAGCAGCTTAGGGACTAGCGTTGTCTACGAGCAGTACTTC. Protein product: CASSLGTSVVYEQYF.

This clonotype has a count of ten or more. The V call is TRBV5-1, the J call TRBJ2-1; 10 bases align to TRBD2. The CDR3 length is 16 residues. The V and J ends lost 4 bases and 4 bases, in that order; junction bases with no gene match: 8. CDR1 is SGHRS and CDR2 is YFSETQ in the germline V gene. The CDR3 sequence: CASSLNLAGGYNEQFF. CDR3 DNA: TGCGCCAGCAGCCTCAACTTAGCGGGAGGTTACAATGAGCAGTTCTTC.

The rearrangement links TRBV25-1 to TRBJ2-7; D may be TRBD2 (5 bases). The germline V gene encodes CDR1 MGHDK and CDR2 SYGVNS. The CDR3 is made up of 14 amino acids. Between the trimmed V and J ends, which lost 2 bases and 6 bases, there was a span of 14 bases. This CDR3 is CASSEAGPSGEQYF. As DNA, the CDR3 is TGTGCCAGCAGTGAAGCGGGTCCCTCAGGCGAGCAGTACTTC.

CDR3 in DNA: TGTGCCAGCAGCGTAGATGGCGGGAGAGCACGTGAGCAGTTCTTC. Protein sequence: CASSVDGGRAREQFF. V gene TRBV9 combines with J gene TRBJ2-1; 7 bases map to TRBD2. This CDR3 comprises 15 residues. The V and J ends lost 0 bases and 9 bases, in that order; junction bases with no gene match: 9. CDR1 is SGDLS, CDR2 YYNGEE, per germline.

The rearrangement joins TRBV2 to TRBJ2-5, with D perhaps TRBD2 (5 bases). CDR3 length: 15 amino acids. The germline V gene encodes CDR1 SNHLY and CDR2 FYNNEI. V dropped 4 bases and J dropped 0 bases, with 12 bases sitting between them. The CDR3 region has the DNA TGTGCCAGCAGTGTTACGCGGGTGTACCAAGAGACCCAGTACTTC. Translated, it gives CASSVTRVYQETQYF.

This clonotype was recorded a few times. The chain links TRBV6-1 to TRBJ2-7, with 8 bases identical to TRBD2. The CDR3 extends over 14 amino acids. Trimming removed 7 bases from V and 0 bases from J; junction bases left unmatched: 5. The germline V gene encodes CDR1 MNHNS and CDR2 SASEGT. CDR3: CASTSAGGSYEQYF. CDR3 bases: TGTGCCAGCACCTCTGCGGGGGGCTCCTACGAGCAGTACTTC.